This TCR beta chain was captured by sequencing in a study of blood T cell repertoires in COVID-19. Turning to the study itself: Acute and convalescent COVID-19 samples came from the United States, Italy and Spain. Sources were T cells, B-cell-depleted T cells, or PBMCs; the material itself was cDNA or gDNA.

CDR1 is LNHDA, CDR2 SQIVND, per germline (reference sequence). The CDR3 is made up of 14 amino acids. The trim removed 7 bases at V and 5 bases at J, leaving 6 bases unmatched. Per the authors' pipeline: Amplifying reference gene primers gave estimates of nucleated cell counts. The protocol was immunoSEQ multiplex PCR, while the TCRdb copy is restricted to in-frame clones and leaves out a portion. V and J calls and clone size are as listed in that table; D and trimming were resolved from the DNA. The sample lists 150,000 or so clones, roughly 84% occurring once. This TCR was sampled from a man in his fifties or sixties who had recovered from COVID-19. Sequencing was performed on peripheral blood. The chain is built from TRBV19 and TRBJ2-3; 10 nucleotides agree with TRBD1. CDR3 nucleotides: TGTGCCAGTACCGACAGGGGGCCTGAAGATACGCAGTATTTT. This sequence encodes CASTDRGPEDTQYF.